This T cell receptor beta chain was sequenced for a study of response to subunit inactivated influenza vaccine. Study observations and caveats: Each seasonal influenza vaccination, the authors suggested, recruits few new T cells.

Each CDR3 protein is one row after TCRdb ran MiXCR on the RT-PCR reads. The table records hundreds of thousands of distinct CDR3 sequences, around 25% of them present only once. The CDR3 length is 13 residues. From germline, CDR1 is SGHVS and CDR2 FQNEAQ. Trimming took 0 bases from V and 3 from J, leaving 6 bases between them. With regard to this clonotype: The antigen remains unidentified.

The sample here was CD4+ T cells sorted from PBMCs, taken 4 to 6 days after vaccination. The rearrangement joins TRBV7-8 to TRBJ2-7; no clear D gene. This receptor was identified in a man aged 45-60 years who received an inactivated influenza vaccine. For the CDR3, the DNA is TGTGCCAGCAGCTTAGCGCCACGCTACGAGCAGTACTTC. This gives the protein CASSLAPRYEQYF.